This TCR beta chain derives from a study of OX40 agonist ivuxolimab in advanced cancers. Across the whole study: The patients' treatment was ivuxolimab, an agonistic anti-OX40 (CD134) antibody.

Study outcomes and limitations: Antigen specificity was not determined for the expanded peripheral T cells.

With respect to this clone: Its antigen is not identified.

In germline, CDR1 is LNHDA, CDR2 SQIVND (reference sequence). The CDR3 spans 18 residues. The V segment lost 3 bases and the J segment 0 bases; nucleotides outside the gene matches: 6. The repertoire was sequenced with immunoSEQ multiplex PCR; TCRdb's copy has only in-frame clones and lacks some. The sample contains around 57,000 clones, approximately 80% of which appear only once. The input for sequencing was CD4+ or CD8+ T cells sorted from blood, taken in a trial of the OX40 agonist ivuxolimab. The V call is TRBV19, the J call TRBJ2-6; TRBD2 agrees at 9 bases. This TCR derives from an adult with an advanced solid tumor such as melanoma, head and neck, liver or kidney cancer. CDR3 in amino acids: CASSMGLAGSSGANVLTF. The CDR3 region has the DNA TGTGCCAGTAGTATGGGTCTAGCGGGGAGCTCTGGGGCCAACGTCCTGACTTTC.